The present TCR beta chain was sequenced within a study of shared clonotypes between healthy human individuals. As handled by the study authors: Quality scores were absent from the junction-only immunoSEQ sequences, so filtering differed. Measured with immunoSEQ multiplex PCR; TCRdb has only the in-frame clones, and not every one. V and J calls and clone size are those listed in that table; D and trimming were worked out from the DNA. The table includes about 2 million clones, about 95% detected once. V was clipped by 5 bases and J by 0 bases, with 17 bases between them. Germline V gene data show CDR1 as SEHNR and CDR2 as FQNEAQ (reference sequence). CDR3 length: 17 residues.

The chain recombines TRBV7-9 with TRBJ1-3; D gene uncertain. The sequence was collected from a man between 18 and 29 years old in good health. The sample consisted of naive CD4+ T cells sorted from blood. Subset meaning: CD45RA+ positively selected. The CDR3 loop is CASSAWTDLSSGNTIYF. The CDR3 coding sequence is TGTGCCAGCAGCGCCTGGACGGACCTTAGCTCTGGAAACACCATATATTTT.